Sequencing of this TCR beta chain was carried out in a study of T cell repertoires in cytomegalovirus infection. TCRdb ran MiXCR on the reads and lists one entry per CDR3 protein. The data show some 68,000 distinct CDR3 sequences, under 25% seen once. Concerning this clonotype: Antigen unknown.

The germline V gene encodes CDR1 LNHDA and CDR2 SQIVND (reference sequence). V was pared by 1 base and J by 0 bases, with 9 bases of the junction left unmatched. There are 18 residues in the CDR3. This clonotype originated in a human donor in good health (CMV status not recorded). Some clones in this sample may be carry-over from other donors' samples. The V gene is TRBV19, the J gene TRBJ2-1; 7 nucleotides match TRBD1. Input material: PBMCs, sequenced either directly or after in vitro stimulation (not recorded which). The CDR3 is CASSIGRGTSFSYNEQFF. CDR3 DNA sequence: TGTGCCAGTAGTATAGGCAGGGGGACCTCTTTCTCCTACAATGAGCAGTTCTTC.